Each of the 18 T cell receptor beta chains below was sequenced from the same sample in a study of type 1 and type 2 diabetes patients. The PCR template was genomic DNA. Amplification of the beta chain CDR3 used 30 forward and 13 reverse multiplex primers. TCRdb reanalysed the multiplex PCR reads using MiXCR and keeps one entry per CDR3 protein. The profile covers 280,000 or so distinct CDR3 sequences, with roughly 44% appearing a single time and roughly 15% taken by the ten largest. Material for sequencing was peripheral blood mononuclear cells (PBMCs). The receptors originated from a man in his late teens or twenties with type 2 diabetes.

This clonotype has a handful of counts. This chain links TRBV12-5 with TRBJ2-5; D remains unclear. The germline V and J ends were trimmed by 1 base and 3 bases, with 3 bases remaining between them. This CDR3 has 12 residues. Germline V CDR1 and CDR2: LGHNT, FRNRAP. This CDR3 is CASGLEEETQYF. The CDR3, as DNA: TGTGCTAGTGGTTTGGAAGAAGAGACCCAGTACTTC.

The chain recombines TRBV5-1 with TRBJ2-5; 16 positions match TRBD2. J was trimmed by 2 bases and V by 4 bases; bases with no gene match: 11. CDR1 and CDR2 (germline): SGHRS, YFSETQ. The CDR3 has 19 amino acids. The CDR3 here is CASSQKPGLAGGGQETQYF. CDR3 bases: TGCGCCAGCAGCCAAAAACCGGGACTAGCGGGGGGGGGACAAGAGACCCAGTACTTC.

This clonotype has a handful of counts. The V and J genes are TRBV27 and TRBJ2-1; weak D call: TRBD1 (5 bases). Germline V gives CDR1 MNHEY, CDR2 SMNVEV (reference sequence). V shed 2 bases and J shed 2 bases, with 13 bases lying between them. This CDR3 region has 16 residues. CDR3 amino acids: CASSLLRQQAYNEQFF. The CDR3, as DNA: TGTGCCAGCAGTTTACTACGACAGCAAGCCTACAATGAGCAGTTCTTC.

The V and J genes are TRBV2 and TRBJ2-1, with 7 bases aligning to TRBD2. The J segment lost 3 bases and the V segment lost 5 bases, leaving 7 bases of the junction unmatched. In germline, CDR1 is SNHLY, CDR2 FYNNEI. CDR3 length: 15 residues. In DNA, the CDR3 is TGTGCCAGCAGTATCGAGGGACTAAACTACAATGAGCAGTTCTTC. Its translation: CASSIEGLNYNEQFF. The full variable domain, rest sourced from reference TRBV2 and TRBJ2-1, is EPEVTQTPSHQVTQMGQEVILRCVPISNHLYFYWYRQILGQKVEFLVSFYNNEISEKSEIFDDQFSVERPDGSNFTLKIRSTKLEDSAMYFCASSIEGLNYNEQFFGPGTRLTVL.

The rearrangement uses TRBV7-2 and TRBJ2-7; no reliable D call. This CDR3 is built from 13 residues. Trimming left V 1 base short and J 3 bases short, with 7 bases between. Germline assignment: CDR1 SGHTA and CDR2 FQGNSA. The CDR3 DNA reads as TGTGCCAGCAGCTTAGAGGTCGGCTACGAGCAGTACTTC. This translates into CASSLEVGYEQYF. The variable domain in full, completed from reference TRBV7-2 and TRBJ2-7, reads GAGVSQSPSNKVTEKGKDVELRCDPISGHTALYWYRQSLGQGLEFLIYFQGNSAPDKSGLPSDRFSAERTGGSVSTLTIQRTQQEDSAVYLCASSLEVGYEQYFGPGTRLTVT.

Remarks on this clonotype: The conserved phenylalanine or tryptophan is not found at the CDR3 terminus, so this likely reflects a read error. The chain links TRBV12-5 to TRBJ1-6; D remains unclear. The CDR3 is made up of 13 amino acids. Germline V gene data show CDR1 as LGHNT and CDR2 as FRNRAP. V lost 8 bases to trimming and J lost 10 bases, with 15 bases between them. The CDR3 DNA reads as TGTGCTAGTCAGTGGGCGGAAGAATCACCCCTCCACCTT. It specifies CASQWAEESPLHL.

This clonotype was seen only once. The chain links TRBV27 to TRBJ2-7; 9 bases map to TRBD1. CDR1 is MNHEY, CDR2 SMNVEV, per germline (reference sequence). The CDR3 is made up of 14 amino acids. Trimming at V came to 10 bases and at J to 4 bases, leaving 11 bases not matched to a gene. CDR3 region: CAIAPGQGSYEQYF. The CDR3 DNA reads TGTGCCATCGCGCCGGGACAGGGATCGTACGAGCAGTACTTC.

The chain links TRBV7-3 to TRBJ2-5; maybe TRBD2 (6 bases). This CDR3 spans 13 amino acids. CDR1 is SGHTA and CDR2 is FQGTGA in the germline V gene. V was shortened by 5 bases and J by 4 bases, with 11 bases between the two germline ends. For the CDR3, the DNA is TGTGCCAGCAGCACGACTAGGAGAGAGACCCAGTACTTC. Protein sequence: CASSTTRRETQYF.

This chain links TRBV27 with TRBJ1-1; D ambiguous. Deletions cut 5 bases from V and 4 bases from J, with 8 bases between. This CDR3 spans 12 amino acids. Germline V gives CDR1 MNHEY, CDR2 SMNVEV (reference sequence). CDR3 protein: CASSEYGTEAFF. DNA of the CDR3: TGTGCCAGCAGTGAATACGGCACTGAAGCTTTCTTT.

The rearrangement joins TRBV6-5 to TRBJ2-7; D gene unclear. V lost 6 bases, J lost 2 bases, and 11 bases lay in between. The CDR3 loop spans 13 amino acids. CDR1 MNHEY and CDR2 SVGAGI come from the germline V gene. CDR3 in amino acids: CASSSDRTYEQYF. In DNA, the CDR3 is TGTGCCAGCAGCTCGGACCGTACCTACGAGCAGTACTTC.

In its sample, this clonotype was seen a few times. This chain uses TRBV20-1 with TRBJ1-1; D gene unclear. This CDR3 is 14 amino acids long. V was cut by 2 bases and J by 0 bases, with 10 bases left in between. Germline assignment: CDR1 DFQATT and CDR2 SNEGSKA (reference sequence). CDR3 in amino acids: CSARSGPVNTEAFF. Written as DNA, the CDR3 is TGCAGTGCTAGAAGCGGTCCAGTGAACACTGAAGCTTTCTTT.

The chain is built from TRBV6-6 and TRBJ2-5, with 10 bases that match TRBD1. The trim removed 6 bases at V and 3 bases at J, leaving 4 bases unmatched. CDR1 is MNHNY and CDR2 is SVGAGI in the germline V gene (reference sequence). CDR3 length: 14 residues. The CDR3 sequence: CASRFGTGEETQYF. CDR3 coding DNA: TGTGCCAGCAGATTCGGGACAGGGGAAGAGACCCAGTACTTC.

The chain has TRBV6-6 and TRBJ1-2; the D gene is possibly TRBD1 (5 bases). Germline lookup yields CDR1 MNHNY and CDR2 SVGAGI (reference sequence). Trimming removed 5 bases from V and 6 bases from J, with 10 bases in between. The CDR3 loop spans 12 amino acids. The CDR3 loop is CASSRDRHGYTF. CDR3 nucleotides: TGTGCCAGCAGTCGGGACCGACATGGCTACACCTTC.

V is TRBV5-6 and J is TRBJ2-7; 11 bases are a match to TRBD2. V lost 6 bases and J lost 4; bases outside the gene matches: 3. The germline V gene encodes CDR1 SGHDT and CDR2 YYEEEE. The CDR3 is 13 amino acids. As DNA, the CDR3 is TGTGCCAGCAAGGGACTAGCGGCTTACGAGCAGTACTTC. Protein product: CASKGLAAYEQYF.

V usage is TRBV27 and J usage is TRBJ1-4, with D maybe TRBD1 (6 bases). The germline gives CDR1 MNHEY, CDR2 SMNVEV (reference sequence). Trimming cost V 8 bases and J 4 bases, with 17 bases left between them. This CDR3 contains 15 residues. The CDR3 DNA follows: TGTGCCAGCCAGTTATTAGTGGACAGTAATGAAAAACTGTTTTTT. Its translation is CASQLLVDSNEKLFF.

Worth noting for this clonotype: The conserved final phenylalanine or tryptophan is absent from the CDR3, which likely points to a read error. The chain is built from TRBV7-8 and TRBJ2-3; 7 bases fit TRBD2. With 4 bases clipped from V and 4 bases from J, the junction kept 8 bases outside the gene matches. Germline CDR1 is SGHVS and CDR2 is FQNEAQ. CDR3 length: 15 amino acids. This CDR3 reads CASSSSGAEADTQYL. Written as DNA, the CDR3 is TGTGCCAGCAGCTCTAGCGGAGCCGAGGCAGATACGCAGTATCTT.

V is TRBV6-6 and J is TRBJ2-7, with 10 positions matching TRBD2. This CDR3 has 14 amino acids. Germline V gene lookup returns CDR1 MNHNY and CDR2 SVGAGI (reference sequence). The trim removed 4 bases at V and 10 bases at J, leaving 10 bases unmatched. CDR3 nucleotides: TGTGCCAGCAGTTCCAGCGGGGGGGCCCTCACCCAGTACTTC. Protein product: CASSSSGGALTQYF.

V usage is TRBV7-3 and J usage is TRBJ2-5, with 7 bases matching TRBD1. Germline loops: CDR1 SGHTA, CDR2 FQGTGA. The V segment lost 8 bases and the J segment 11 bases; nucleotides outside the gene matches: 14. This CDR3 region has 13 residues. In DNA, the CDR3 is TGTGCCAGCGGCTATAGGGACAGTTATAAGCAGTACTTC. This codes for CASGYRDSYKQYF.